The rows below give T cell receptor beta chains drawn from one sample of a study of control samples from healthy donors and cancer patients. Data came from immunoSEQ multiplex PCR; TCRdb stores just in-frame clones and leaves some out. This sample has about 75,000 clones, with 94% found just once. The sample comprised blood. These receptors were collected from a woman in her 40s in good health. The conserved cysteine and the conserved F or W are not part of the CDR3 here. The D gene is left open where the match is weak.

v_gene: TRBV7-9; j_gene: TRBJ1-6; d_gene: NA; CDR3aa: ASSLVAEASSPLH
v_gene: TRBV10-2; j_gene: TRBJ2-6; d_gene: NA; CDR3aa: ASLFSGANVLT
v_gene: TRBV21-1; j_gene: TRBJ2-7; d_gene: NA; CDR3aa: ASSKSADRVGQY
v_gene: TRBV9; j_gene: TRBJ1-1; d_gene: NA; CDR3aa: ASSVVGEAF
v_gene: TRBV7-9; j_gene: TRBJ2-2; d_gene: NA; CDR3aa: ASSLSMNTGELF
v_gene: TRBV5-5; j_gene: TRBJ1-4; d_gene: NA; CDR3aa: ASSFGGSLIEKLF
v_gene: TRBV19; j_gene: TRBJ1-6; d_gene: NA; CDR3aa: ASSIWGTNSPLH
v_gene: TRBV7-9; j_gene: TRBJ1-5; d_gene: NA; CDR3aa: ASSLADQPQH
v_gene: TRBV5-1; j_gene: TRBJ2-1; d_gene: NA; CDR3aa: ASSPTRTSHNEQF
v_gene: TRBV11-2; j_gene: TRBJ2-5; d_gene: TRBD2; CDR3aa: ASSLIPRGGGETQY